This T cell receptor beta chain was recovered during a study of shared clonotypes between healthy human individuals. Study-level results: An effect of sequencing depth on clonotype sharing among donors was expected. A few donors had around 5.5% of their naive CD4 clonotypes in common. What rarefaction showed was incomplete sorted-subset sequencing despite large depth. Relative to their counterparts shared across all four donors, non-shared clonotypes exhibited diminished generation probabilities.

Positively selected for CCR7, the CD45RO-negative cells used as naive CD8 cells excluded terminally differentiated effector memory CD45RA+ cells. Germline V gene lookup returns CDR1 SEHNR and CDR2 FQNEAQ (reference sequence). The CDR3 extends over 16 amino acids. V lost 1 base to trimming and J lost 1 base; unmatched junction nucleotides: 6. In regard to this clone: Antigen: not known.

Sequencing was performed with immunoSEQ multiplex PCR; in TCRdb, only in-frame clones are kept and a portion is missing. The profile shows about 2.1 million clones, about 94% of them singletons. The specimen sequenced was naive CD8+ T cells from PBMCs. The chain has TRBV7-9 and TRBJ1-2; 7 bases fit TRBD1. This TCR was recovered from a man aged 18 to 30 in good health. Some clones in this sample may be carry-over from other donors' samples. The CDR3 here is CASSLDRGDVNYGYTF. Here the CDR3 DNA reads TGTGCCAGCAGCTTAGACAGGGGAGACGTTAACTATGGCTACACCTTC.